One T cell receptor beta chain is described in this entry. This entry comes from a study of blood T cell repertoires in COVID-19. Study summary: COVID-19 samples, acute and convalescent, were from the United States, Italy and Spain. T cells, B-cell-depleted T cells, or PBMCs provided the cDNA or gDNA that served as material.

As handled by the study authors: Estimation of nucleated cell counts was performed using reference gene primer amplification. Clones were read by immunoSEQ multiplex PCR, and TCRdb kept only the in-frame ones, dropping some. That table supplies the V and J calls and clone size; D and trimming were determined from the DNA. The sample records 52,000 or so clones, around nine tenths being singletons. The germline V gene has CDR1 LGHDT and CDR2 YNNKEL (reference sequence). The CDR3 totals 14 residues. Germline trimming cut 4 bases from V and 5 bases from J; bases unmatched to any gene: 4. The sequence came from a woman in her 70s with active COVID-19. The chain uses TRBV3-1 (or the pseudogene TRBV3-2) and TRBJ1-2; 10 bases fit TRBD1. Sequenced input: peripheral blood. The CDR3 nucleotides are TGTGCCAGCAGCCCGGACAGGGGGGTGTATGGCTACACCTTC. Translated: CASSPDRGVYGYTF.